This T cell receptor beta chain was obtained from a study of cytomegalovirus exposure and HLA in healthy donors. Vbeta (60) and Jbeta (13) primers were used in the PCR. Sequencing used immunoSEQ multiplex PCR; TCRdb keeps in-frame clones, though not all of them. The sample holds 120,000 to 150,000 clones, 68% seen once. This CDR3 spans 12 amino acids. The germline gives CDR1 SGHAT, CDR2 FQDESV (reference sequence). V was trimmed by 5 bases and J by 7 bases, leaving 9 bases between them. Material for sequencing was PBMCs. The V call is TRBV11-1, the J call TRBJ2-1, with D possibly being TRBD1 (5 bases). This receptor was identified in a man aged 55 to 70 in good health and CMV-seronegative. CDR3 loop: CASSQGRNEQFF. CDR3 coding DNA: TGTGCCAGCAGCCAGGGAAGGAATGAGCAGTTCTTC.